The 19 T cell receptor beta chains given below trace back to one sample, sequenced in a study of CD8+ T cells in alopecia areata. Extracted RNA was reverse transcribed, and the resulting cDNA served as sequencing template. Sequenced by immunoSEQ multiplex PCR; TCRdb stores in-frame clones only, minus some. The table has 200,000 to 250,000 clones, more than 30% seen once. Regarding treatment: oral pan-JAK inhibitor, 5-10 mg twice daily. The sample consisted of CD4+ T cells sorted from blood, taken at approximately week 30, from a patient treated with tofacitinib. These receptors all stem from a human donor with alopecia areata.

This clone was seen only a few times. The CDR3 loop is CASSPDRGTNYGYTF. The CDR3 DNA is TGTGCCAGCAGCCCGGACAGGGGAACTAACTATGGCTACACCTTC. The chain links TRBV7-9 to TRBJ1-2, with TRBD1 matching over 9 bases. The germline V gene encodes CDR1 SEHNR and CDR2 FQNEAQ (reference sequence). The CDR3 is 15 amino acids. The V gene end was trimmed by 5 bases and the J gene end by 0 bases; junction bases not matched to a gene: 4.

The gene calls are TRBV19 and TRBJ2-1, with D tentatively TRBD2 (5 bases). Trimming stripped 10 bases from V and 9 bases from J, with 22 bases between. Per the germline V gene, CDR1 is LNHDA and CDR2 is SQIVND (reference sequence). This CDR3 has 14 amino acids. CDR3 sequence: CATRSEVASVEQFF. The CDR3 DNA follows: TGTGCCACCCGATCGGAGGTAGCTTCCGTTGAGCAGTTCTTC.

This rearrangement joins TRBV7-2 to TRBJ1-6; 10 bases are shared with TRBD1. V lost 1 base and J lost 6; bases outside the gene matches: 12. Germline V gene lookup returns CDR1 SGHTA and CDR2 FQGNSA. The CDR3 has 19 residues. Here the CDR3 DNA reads TGTGCCAGCAGCTTAGACCACGTCCCGGGACAGGGGACTAATTCACCCCTCCACTTT. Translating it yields CASSLDHVPGQGTNSPLHF.

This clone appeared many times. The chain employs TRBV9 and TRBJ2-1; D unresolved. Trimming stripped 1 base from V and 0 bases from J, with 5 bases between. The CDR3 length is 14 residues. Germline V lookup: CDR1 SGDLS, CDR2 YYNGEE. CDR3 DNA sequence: TGTGCCAGCAGCGTATTACCCTCCTACAATGAGCAGTTCTTC. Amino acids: CASSVLPSYNEQFF.

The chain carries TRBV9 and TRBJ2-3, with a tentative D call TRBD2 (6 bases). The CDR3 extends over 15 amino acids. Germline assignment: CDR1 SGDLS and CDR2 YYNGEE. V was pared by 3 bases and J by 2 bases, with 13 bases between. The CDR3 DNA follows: TGTGCCAGCAGCGCGGGGACTCCGATCACAGATACGCAGTATTTT. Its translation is CASSAGTPITDTQYF.

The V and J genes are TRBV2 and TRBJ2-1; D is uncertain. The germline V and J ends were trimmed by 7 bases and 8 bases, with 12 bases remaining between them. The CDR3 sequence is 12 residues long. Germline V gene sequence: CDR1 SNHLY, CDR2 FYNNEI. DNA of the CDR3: TGTGCCAGCATTCCCTCCGTTCATGAGCAGTTCTTC. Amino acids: CASIPSVHEQFF. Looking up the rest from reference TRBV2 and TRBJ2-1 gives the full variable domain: EPEVTQTPSHQVTQMGQEVILRCVPISNHLYFYWYRQILGQKVEFLVSFYNNEISEKSEIFDDQFSVERPDGSNFTLKIRSTKLEDSAMYFCASIPSVHEQFFGPGTRLTVL.

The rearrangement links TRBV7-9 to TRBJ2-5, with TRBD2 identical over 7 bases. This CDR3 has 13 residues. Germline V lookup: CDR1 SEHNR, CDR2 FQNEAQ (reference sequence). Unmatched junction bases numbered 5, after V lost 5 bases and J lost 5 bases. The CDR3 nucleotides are TGTGCCAGCAGCCAATGGACTAGGGAGACCCAGTACTTC. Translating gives CASSQWTRETQYF. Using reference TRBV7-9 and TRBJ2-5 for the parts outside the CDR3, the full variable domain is DTGVSQNPRHKITKRGQNVTFRCDPISEHNRLYWYRQTLGQGPEFLTYFQNEAQLEKSRLLSDRFSAERPKGSFSTLEIQRTEQGDSAMYLCASSQWTRETQYFGPGTRLLVL.

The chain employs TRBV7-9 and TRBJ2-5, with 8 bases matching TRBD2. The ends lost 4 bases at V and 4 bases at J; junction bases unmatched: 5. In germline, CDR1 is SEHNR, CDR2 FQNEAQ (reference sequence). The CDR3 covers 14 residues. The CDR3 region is CASSYWTSSETQYF. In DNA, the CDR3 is TGTGCCAGCAGCTACTGGACTAGCTCAGAGACCCAGTACTTC.

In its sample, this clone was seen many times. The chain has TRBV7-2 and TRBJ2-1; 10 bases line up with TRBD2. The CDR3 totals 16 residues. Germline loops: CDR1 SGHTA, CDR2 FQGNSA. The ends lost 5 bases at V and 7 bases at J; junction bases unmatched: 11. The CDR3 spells CASSLYSSGRLNEQFF. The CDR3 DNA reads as TGTGCCAGCAGCCTATATTCTAGCGGGAGATTGAATGAGCAGTTCTTC.

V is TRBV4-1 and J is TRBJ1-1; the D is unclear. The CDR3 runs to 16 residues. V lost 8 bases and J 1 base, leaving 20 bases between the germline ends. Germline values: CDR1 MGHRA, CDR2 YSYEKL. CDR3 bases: TGCGCCAGCCATCAAGGGCCACAACAACAGAACACTGAAGCTTTCTTT. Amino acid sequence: CASHQGPQQQNTEAFF.

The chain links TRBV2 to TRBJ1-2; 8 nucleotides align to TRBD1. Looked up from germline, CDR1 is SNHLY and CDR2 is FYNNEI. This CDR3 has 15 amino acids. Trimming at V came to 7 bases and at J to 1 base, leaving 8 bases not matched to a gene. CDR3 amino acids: CASTSDRAHNYGYTF. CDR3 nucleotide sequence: TGTGCCAGCACCTCGGACAGGGCCCATAACTATGGCTACACCTTC.

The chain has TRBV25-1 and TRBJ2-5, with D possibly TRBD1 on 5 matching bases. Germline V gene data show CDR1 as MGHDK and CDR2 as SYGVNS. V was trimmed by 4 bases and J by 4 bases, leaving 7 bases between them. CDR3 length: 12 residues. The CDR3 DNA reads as TGTGCCAGCAGTGCTGACAGAGAGACCCAGTACTTC. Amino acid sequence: CASSADRETQYF.

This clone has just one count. The CDR3 spells CASSLNRDRGGTGELFF. In DNA form, the CDR3 reads TGTGCCAGCAGTTTAAACCGAGACAGGGGCGGCACCGGGGAGCTGTTTTTT. V and J are TRBV27 and TRBJ2-2; the match to TRBD1 covers 8 bases. The CDR3 has 17 residues. The germline V gene has CDR1 MNHEY and CDR2 SMNVEV (reference sequence). V lost 2 bases to trimming and J lost 4 bases; unmatched junction nucleotides: 9.

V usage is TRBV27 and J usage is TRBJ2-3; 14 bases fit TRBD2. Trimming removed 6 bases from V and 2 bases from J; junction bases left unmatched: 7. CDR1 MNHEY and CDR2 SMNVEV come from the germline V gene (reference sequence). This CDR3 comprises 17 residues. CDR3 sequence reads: CASRTRLAGGLTDTQYF. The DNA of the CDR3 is TGTGCCAGCAGGACCCGACTAGCGGGAGGGCTCACAGATACGCAGTATTTT.

CDR3 sequence reads: CASSVFHRKYSNQPQHF. The DNA for the CDR3 is TGTGCCAGTAGTGTTTTCCACAGGAAATATAGCAATCAGCCCCAGCATTTT. This chain uses TRBV19 with TRBJ1-5, with a possible D match to TRBD1 (5 bases). In germline, CDR1 is LNHDA, CDR2 SQIVND (reference sequence). Trimming shortened V by 5 bases and J by 0 bases, and 17 bases separated the two germline ends. There are 17 residues in the CDR3. The variable domain in full, completed from reference TRBV19 and TRBJ1-5, reads DGGITQSPKYLFRKEGQNVTLSCEQNLNHDAMYWYRQDPGQGLRLIYYSQIVNDFQKGDIAEGYSVSREKKESFPLTVTSAQKNPTAFYLCASSVFHRKYSNQPQHFGDGTRLSIL.

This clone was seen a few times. The CDR3 loop reads CASSPGGVLNTEAFF. In nucleotides, the CDR3 is TGTGCCAGCTCACCCGGGGGAGTACTGAACACTGAAGCTTTCTTT. V usage is TRBV18 and J usage is TRBJ1-1, with a possible D match to TRBD1 (5 bases). Deletions cut 3 bases from V and 0 bases from J, with 11 bases between. This CDR3 is built from 15 residues. Germline CDR1 KGHSH, CDR2 LQKENI. Full variable domain (rest looked up from reference TRBV18 and TRBJ1-1): NAGVMQNPRHLVRRRGQEARLRCSPMKGHSHVYWYRQLPEEGLKFMVYLQKENIIDESGMPKERFSAEFPKEGPSILRIQQVVRGDSAAYFCASSPGGVLNTEAFFGQGTRLTVV.

For the CDR3, the DNA is TGTGCCAGCAGCGTAGCTACGACCAATCAGCCCCAGCATTTT. This sequence encodes CASSVATTNQPQHF. The chain couples TRBV9 to TRBJ1-5; the D is unclear. The CDR3 contains 14 residues. Germline-derived CDR1 and CDR2 are SGDLS and YYNGEE. V lost 0 bases, J lost 3 bases, and 7 bases lay in between.

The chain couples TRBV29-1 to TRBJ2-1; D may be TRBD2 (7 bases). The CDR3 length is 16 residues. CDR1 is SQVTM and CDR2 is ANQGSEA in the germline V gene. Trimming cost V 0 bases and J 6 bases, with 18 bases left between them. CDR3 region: CSVEEVWGGASNEQFF. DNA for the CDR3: TGCAGCGTTGAAGAGGTTTGGGGGGGCGCCTCCAATGAGCAGTTCTTC.

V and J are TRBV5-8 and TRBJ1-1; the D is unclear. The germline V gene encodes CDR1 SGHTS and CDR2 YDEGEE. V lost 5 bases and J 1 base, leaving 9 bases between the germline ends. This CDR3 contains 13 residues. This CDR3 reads CASRRTPNTEAFF. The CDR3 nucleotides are TGTGCCAGCAGGCGAACACCGAACACTGAAGCTTTCTTT.